The 24 T cell receptor beta chains presented below share a single source sample, sequenced in a study of cytomegalovirus exposure and HLA in healthy donors. PCR employed 60 Vbeta and 13 Jbeta primers. Produced via immunoSEQ multiplex PCR; TCRdb's table is partial and in-frame only. The sample lists roughly 200,000 clones, 75% to 85% occurring once. Sequencing input: PBMCs. Receptors originate from a woman in her sixties in good health and CMV-seropositive.

The gene calls are TRBV11-2 and TRBJ2-7, with D perhaps TRBD2 (5 bases). The V gene's germline CDR1 is SGHAT and CDR2 FQNNGV. The ends were cut back, 1 base at V and 4 bases at J, with 11 bases in the middle. The CDR3 spans 14 residues. Written as DNA, the CDR3 is TGTGCCAGCAGCTTAGCCGGTCGGGGATACGAGCAGTACTTC. Translation: CASSLAGRGYEQYF. Looking up the rest from reference TRBV11-2 and TRBJ2-7 gives the full variable domain: EAGVAQSPRYKIIEKRQSVAFWCNPISGHATLYWYQQILGQGPKLLIQFQNNGVVDDSQLPKDRFSAERLKGVDSTLKIQPAKLEDSAVYLCASSLAGRGYEQYFGPGTRLTVT.

The CDR3 DNA reads TGTGCCAGCAGTCCACAGACTAGCGCTGAGCAGTTCTTC. Translated: CASSPQTSAEQFF. The chain uses TRBV27 and TRBJ2-1; 8 bases fit TRBD2. CDR3 size: 13 residues. Unmatched junction bases numbered 6, after V lost 5 bases and J lost 9 bases. The germline V gene encodes CDR1 MNHEY and CDR2 SMNVEV (reference sequence).

This chain uses TRBV7-9 with TRBJ2-5; TRBD2 aligns across 8 bases. Germline V lookup: CDR1 SEHNR, CDR2 FQNEAQ (reference sequence). J gave up 4 bases and V 4 bases, and 5 bases lay outside the gene matches. The CDR3 has 14 residues. CDR3: CASSSSGGGETQYF. DNA for the CDR3: TGTGCCAGCAGCTCAAGCGGGGGCGGAGAGACCCAGTACTTC.

V gene TRBV27 combines with J gene TRBJ2-5, with 13 bases lining up with TRBD2. The CDR3 loop spans 14 amino acids. The ends lost 6 bases at V and 5 bases at J; junction bases unmatched: 3. CDR1 and CDR2 (germline): MNHEY, SMNVEV (reference sequence). This CDR3 is CASRTSGRYETQYF. The CDR3 bases are TGTGCCAGCAGGACTAGCGGGAGGTATGAGACCCAGTACTTC.

J is TRBJ2-1 and V is TRBV5-1; no firm D call. Germline V CDR1 and CDR2: SGHRS, YFSETQ. The CDR3 length is 13 residues. Trimming stripped 0 bases from V and 6 bases from J, with 7 bases between. As DNA, the CDR3 is TGCGCCAGCAGCTTGGGGGCGCTCAATGAGCAGTTCTTC. Translated: CASSLGALNEQFF. Looking up the rest from reference TRBV5-1 and TRBJ2-1 gives the full variable domain: KAGVTQTPRYLIKTRGQQVTLSCSPISGHRSVSWYQQTPGQGLQFLFEYFSETQRNKGNFPGRFSGRQFSNSRSEMNVSTLELGDSALYLCASSLGALNEQFFGPGTRLTVL.

The chain couples TRBV28 to TRBJ1-2; the match to TRBD1 covers 12 bases. V trimming: 8 bases; J trimming: 4 bases; junction bases outside the gene matches: 14. Germline-derived CDR1 and CDR2 are MDHEN and SYDVKM. CDR3 length equals 17 residues. CDR3 in amino acids: CASSNAGTGGFGYGYTF. The CDR3 DNA reads as TGTGCCAGCTCGAACGCCGGGACAGGGGGCTTCGGCTATGGCTACACCTTC.

This clone was counted a few times. The J gene is TRBJ2-4, the V gene TRBV5-6; D may be TRBD1 (6 bases). This CDR3 has 15 amino acids. Trimming took off 0 bases at V and 7 bases at J, with 14 bases between the two ends. Germline V gene sequence: CDR1 SGHDT, CDR2 YYEEEE. CDR3 coding DNA: TGTGCCAGCAGCTTGGGACGGGGTAGGGGGAACATTCAGTACTTC. Protein product: CASSLGRGRGNIQYF.

V and J are TRBV10-3 and TRBJ2-1, with D maybe TRBD2 (5 bases). Germline CDR1 reads ENHRY; CDR2 reads SYGVKD. The CDR3 sequence is 14 residues long. V gave up 8 bases and J gave up 0 bases, with 11 bases separating them. CDR3 sequence reads: CAIRSLASYNEQFF. CDR3 sequence (DNA): TGTGCCATCCGGTCGCTAGCCTCCTACAATGAGCAGTTCTTC.

This clone was detected only once. The CDR3 DNA sequence: TGTGCCAGCAGCTCCGGACTAGCGGGGGATCAAGAGACCCAGTACTTC. Its translation: CASSSGLAGDQETQYF. V usage is TRBV13 and J usage is TRBJ2-5, with TRBD2 matching 13 bases. The CDR3 sequence is 16 residues long. Unmatched junction bases numbered 4, after V lost 4 bases and J lost 2 bases. Germline assignment: CDR1 PRHDT and CDR2 FYEKMQ (reference sequence).

V usage is TRBV4-1 and J usage is TRBJ1-3; 9 bases fit TRBD1. J was trimmed by 4 bases and V by 0 bases; bases with no gene match: 4. Germline values: CDR1 MGHRA, CDR2 YSYEKL. The CDR3 has 16 residues. The CDR3 loop reads CASSQDRDRVGNTIYF. DNA of the CDR3: TGCGCCAGCAGCCAAGACCGGGACAGGGTAGGAAACACCATATATTTT.

Regarding this clone: This is likely a read error, given that the CDR3 carries no conserved phenylalanine or tryptophan at its end. No DNA is shown, since the ends of the CDR3 on it are uncertain; the CDR3 is the one TCRdb lists. V usage is TRBV5-1 and J usage is TRBJ2-6; TRBD2, the D gene given by the table, was not confirmed from the DNA. Germline assignment: CDR1 SGHRS and CDR2 YFSETQ. Counting both end residues, the CDR3 totals 8 amino acids. The CDR3 sequence: CASSAPGR.

This chain uses TRBV9 with TRBJ1-1; D might be TRBD1 (6 bases). The ends were cut back, 0 bases at V and 0 bases at J, with 24 bases in the middle. Per the germline V gene, CDR1 is SGDLS and CDR2 is YYNGEE. This CDR3 has 20 residues. The CDR3 spells CASSVGSQGYWGLLNTEAFF. CDR3 in DNA: TGTGCCAGCAGCGTAGGATCTCAGGGCTACTGGGGGCTCTTGAACACTGAAGCTTTCTTT.

This clone was counted a few times. The chain has TRBV29-1 and TRBJ2-5; D is unresolved. Germline V lookup: CDR1 SQVTM, CDR2 ANQGSEA. The V end was cut by 6 bases, the J end by 1 base, with 9 bases between. CDR3 size: 12 residues. CDR3 in amino acids: CSVRLGQETQYF. CDR3 coding DNA: TGCAGCGTAAGACTCGGCCAAGAGACCCAGTACTTC.

V usage is TRBV5-1 and J usage is TRBJ2-1; tentatively, D is TRBD2 (5 bases). CDR1 is SGHRS, CDR2 YFSETQ, per germline. The CDR3 covers 13 residues. Deletions cut 2 bases from V and 7 bases from J, with 10 bases between. The CDR3 nucleotides are TGCGCCAGCAGCTTTGTCGGAGGTAATGAGCAGTTCTTC. It yields the protein CASSFVGGNEQFF. Drawing the rest from reference TRBV5-1 and TRBJ2-1, the complete variable domain is KAGVTQTPRYLIKTRGQQVTLSCSPISGHRSVSWYQQTPGQGLQFLFEYFSETQRNKGNFPGRFSGRQFSNSRSEMNVSTLELGDSALYLCASSFVGGNEQFFGPGTRLTVL.

The CDR3: CARTEQGLISGNTIYF. CDR3 bases: TGTGCCAGAACAGAACAGGGCCTCATCTCTGGAAACACCATATATTTT. V usage is TRBV7-5 and J usage is TRBJ1-3; the table's D call, TRBD1, was not checked against the DNA. TRBV7-5 is reported as a pseudogene. The CDR3 consists of 16 residues.

This chain joins TRBV20-1 and TRBJ2-1; possibly TRBD2 for D (5 bases). The CDR3 extends over 11 amino acids. CDR1 is DFQATT, CDR2 SNEGSKA, per germline (reference sequence). V lost 6 bases to trimming and J lost 7 bases, with 10 bases between them. The CDR3 protein is CSATRGNEQFF. The CDR3 nucleotides are TGCAGTGCCACCCGAGGGAATGAGCAGTTCTTC.

This clone is categorized as medium-sized (0.01 to 0.1%). CDR3 residues: CASSQGEATGALNTGELFF. DNA of the CDR3: TGTGCCAGCAGCCAAGGAGAGGCCACAGGGGCACTGAACACCGGGGAGCTGTTTTTT. This chain uses TRBV4-2 with TRBJ2-2; 7 bases map to TRBD1. The J segment lost 1 base and the V segment lost 1 base, leaving 12 bases of the junction unmatched. CDR1 LGHNA and CDR2 YNFKEQ come from the germline V gene. The CDR3 length is 19 residues.

This clone occurred a few times. The chain carries TRBV27 and TRBJ2-4; 9 bases fit TRBD1. Germline V lookup: CDR1 MNHEY, CDR2 SMNVEV (reference sequence). The CDR3 covers 13 residues. V shed 7 bases, J shed 8 bases, and the junction held 6 bases outside the gene matches. Written as DNA, the CDR3 is TGTGCCAGCAAAGGGACAGGGTCGGACATTCAGTACTTC. It yields the protein CASKGTGSDIQYF.

This chain uses TRBV9 with TRBJ1-1; D unclear. The V gene's germline CDR1 is SGDLS and CDR2 YYNGEE. There are 15 residues in the CDR3. V gave up 0 bases and J gave up 5 bases, with 14 bases separating them. The CDR3 DNA sequence: TGTGCCAGCAGCGTAGATCTCTCGTCGCGGACTGAAGCTTTCTTT. Its protein product is CASSVDLSSRTEAFF.

In nucleotides, the CDR3 is TGTGCCTGGACGTTCGGGGGATACAATGAGCAGTTCTTC. This gives the protein CAWTFGGYNEQFF. The J gene is TRBJ2-1, the V gene TRBV30; maybe TRBD2 (6 bases). From germline, CDR1 is GTSNPN and CDR2 SVGIG (reference sequence). V dropped 4 bases and J dropped 4 bases, with 11 bases sitting between them. The length of the CDR3 is 13 residues.

The rearrangement links TRBV5-1 to TRBJ1-1; TRBD1 is a possible D gene (5 bases). Germline V CDR1 and CDR2: SGHRS, YFSETQ. This CDR3 has 16 residues. Trimming left V 0 bases short and J 0 bases short, with 12 bases between. The CDR3 protein is CASSLGWGAVNTEAFF. The CDR3, as DNA: TGCGCCAGCAGCTTGGGGTGGGGCGCGGTGAACACTGAAGCTTTCTTT.

The rearrangement links TRBV7-2 to TRBJ2-7, with 8 bases aligning to TRBD2. This CDR3 is 15 amino acids long. The germline V gene encodes CDR1 SGHTA and CDR2 FQGNSA. V trimming: 5 bases; J trimming: 7 bases; junction bases outside the gene matches: 13. Here the CDR3 DNA reads TGTGCCAGCAGCGCCCACGGGGGGGCTCTACGAGAGCAGTACTTC. It codes for CASSAHGGALREQYF.

The rearrangement uses TRBV27 and TRBJ2-7; 7 positions agree with TRBD1. Trimming at V came to 5 bases and at J to 7 bases, leaving 8 bases not matched to a gene. Germline V gene data show CDR1 as MNHEY and CDR2 as SMNVEV (reference sequence). The CDR3 is 13 amino acids. The CDR3 DNA sequence: TGTGCCAGCAGTCGCGACAGGGTTGAAGAGCAGTACTTC. Translation: CASSRDRVEEQYF.

The chain couples TRBV18 to TRBJ2-2; maybe TRBD1 (6 bases). This CDR3 has 14 residues. The germline V gene has CDR1 KGHSH and CDR2 LQKENI. V lost 3 bases, J lost 1 base, and 6 bases lay in between. CDR3: CASSPTGNTGELFF. CDR3 in DNA: TGTGCCAGCTCACCGACAGGGAACACCGGGGAGCTGTTTTTT.